This TCR beta chain was retrieved from a study of T-cell reconstitution after alpha-beta-depleted transplantation in children. In the case of this clonotype: What it binds is unknown.

Whole-study findings and limits: Among T cells one year after transplant, newly produced cells accounted for most counts and diversity. Approximately two months post-transplant, alpha-beta T cells reportedly originated from several hundred expanded graft clones. For some patients, TCRbeta diversity was high at day 60 because of recipient T cells and thymic progenitors that survived.

This CDR3 spans 12 amino acids. Germline V gene lookup returns CDR1 KGHDR and CDR2 SFDVKD. J lost 9 bases, V lost 9 bases, and 7 bases had no gene match. Construction of the TCRbeta library involved unique molecular identifiers. TCRdb reprocessed the PCR reads via MiXCR and lists one record per CDR3 protein. The table includes 450,000 to 700,000 distinct CDR3 sequences, approximately 30% detected once. This sequence originates from a boy under three years old with Wiskott-Aldrich syndrome, due to receive a stem cell transplant. The specimen comprised PBMCs, sampled before TCRalphabeta/CD19-depleted stem cell transplant. The rearrangement joins TRBV24-1 to TRBJ2-3, with TRBD1 identical over 8 bases. The CDR3 reads CATSRQGKTQYF. The CDR3 coding sequence is TGTGCCACCTCCCGACAGGGGAAGACGCAGTATTTT.